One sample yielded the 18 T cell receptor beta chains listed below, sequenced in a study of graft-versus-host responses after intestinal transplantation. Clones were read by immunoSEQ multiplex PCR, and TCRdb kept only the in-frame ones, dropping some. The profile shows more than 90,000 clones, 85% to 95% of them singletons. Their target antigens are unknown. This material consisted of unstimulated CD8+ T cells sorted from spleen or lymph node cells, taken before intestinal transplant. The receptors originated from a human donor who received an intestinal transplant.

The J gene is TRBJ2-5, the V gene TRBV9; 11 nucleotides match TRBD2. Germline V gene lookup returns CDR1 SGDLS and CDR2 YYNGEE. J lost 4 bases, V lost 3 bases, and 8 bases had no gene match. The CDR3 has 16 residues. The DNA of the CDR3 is TGTGCCAGCAGCGAATATGGGACTAGCGGTACAGAGACCCAGTACTTC. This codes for CASSEYGTSGTETQYF.

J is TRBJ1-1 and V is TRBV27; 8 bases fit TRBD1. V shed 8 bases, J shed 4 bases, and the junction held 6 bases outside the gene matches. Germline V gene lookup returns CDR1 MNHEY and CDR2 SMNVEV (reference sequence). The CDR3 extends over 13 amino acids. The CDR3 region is CASAVDRATEAFF. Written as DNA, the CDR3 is TGTGCCAGCGCTGTGGACAGGGCCACTGAAGCTTTCTTT.

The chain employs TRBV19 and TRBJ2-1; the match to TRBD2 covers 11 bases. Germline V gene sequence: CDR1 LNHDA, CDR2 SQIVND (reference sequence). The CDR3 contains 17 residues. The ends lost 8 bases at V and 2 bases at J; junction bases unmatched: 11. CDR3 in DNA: TGTGCCAGTCCAGGTCCGGGACTAGCGGCCCCCTACAATGAGCAGTTCTTC. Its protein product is CASPGPGLAAPYNEQFF.

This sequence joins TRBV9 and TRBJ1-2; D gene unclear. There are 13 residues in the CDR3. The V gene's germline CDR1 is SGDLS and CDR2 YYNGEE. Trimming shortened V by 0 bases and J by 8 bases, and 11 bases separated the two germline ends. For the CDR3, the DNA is TGTGCCAGCAGCGTAGACCGGAGTTCGGGCTACACCTTC. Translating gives CASSVDRSSGYTF.

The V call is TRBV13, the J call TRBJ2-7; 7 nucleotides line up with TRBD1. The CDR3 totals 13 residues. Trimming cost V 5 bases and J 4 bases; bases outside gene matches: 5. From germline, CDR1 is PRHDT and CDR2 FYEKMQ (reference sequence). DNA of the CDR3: TGTGCCAGCAGCGCCGACAGGGCATACGAGCAGTACTTC. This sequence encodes CASSADRAYEQYF.

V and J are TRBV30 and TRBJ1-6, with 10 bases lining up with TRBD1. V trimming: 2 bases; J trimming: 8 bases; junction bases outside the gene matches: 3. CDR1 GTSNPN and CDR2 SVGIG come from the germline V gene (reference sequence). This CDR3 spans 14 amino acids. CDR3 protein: CAWSLGTGDSPLHF. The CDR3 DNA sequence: TGTGCCTGGAGTCTAGGGACAGGGGATTCACCCCTCCACTTT.

The CDR3 DNA is TGTGCTAGTGGTTTGAAACAGCCCTATGGCTACACCTTC. Translated: CASGLKQPYGYTF. This chain joins TRBV12-5 and TRBJ1-2; D gene uncertain. Trimming removed 2 bases from V and 4 bases from J, with 8 bases in between. The CDR3 totals 13 residues. Germline V lookup: CDR1 LGHNT, CDR2 FRNRAP.

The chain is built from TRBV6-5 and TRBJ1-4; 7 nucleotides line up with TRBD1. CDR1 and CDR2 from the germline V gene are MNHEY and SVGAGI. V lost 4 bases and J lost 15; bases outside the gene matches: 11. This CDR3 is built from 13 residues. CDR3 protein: CASSFLGQARMFF. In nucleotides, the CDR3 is TGTGCCAGCAGTTTCCTCGGACAGGCCCGAATGTTTTTT.

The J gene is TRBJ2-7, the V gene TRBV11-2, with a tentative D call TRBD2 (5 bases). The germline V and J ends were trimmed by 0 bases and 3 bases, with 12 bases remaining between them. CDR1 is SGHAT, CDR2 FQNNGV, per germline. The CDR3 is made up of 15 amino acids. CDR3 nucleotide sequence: TGTGCCAGCAGCTTAGAGGAAGTCGGAGGCTACGAGCAGTACTTC. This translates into CASSLEEVGGYEQYF.

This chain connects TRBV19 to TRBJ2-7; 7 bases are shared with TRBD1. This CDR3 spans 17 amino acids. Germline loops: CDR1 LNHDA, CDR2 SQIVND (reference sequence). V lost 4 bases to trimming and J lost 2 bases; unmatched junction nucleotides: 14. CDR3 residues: CASSTRSRDSRTYEQYF. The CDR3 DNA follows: TGTGCCAGTAGTACCCGTAGCCGGGACAGCAGGACCTACGAGCAGTACTTC.

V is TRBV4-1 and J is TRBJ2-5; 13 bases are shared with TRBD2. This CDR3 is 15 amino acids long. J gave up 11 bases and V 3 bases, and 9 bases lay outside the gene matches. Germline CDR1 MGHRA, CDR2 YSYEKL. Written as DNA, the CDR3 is TGCGCCAGCAGCCAGTTCGGGACTAGCGGGACTAAGCAGTACTTC. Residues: CASSQFGTSGTKQYF.

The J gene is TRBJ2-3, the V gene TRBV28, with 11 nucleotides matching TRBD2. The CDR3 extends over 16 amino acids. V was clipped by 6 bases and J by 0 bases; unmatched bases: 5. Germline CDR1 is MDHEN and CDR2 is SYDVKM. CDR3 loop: CASSQGLAASTDTQYF. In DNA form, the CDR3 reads TGTGCCAGCAGCCAGGGACTAGCGGCTAGCACAGATACGCAGTATTTT. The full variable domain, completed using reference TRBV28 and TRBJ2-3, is DVKVTQSSRYLVKRTGEKVFLECVQDMDHENMFWYRQDPGLGLRLIYFSYDVKMKEKGDIPEGYSVSREKKERFSLILESASTNQTSMYLCASSQGLAASTDTQYFGPGTRLTVL.

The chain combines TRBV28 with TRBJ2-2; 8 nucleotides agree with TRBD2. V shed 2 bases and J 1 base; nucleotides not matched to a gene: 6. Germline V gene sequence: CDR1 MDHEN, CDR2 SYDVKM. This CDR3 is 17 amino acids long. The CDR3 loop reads CASSLPLREGNTGELFF. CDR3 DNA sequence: TGTGCCAGCAGTTTACCCCTTCGGGAGGGGAACACCGGGGAGCTGTTTTTT.

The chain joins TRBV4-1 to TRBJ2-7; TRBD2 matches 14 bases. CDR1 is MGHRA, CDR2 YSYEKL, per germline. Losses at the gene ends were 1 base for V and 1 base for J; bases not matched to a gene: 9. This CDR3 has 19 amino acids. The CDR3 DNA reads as TGCGCCAGCAGCCAAGCCCCCGGGACTAGCGGGGGACCTTCCTACGAGCAGTACTTC. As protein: CASSQAPGTSGGPSYEQYF.

The CDR3 loop reads CASSFAGFQETQYF. CDR3 bases: TGCGCCAGCAGCTTCGCAGGTTTCCAAGAGACCCAGTACTTC. The chain employs TRBV5-1 and TRBJ2-5, with D unresolved. In germline, CDR1 is SGHRS, CDR2 YFSETQ. The CDR3 is 14 residues long. V was pared by 2 bases and J by 1 base, with 9 bases between.

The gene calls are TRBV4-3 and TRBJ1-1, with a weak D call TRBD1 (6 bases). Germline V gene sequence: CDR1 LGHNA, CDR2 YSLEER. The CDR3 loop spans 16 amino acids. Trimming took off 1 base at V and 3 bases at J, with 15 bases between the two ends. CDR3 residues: CASSQGAGQFYTEAFF. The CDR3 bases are TGCGCCAGCAGCCAAGGGGCCGGACAGTTTTACACTGAAGCTTTCTTT.

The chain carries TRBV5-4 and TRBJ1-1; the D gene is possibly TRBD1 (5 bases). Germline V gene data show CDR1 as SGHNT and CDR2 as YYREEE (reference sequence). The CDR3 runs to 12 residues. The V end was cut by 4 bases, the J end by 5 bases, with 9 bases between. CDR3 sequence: CASSPGSTEAFF. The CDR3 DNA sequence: TGTGCCAGCAGCCCAGGGTCTACTGAAGCTTTCTTT. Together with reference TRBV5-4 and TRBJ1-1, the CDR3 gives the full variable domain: ETGVTQSPTHLIKTRGQQVTLRCSSQSGHNTVSWYQQALGQGPQFIFQYYREEENGRGNFPPRFSGLQFPNYSSELNVNALELDDSALYLCASSPGSTEAFFGQGTRLTVV.

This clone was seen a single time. This CDR3 reads CASSLKLSYEQYF. For the CDR3, the DNA is TGTGCCAGCAGTTTAAAGCTTTCTTACGAGCAGTACTTC. The gene calls are TRBV27 and TRBJ2-5, with D hard to call. The tail of the sequence fits TRBJ2-7 better, so the J call may be wrong. This CDR3 region has 13 residues. Looked up from germline, CDR1 is MNHEY and CDR2 is SMNVEV (reference sequence).